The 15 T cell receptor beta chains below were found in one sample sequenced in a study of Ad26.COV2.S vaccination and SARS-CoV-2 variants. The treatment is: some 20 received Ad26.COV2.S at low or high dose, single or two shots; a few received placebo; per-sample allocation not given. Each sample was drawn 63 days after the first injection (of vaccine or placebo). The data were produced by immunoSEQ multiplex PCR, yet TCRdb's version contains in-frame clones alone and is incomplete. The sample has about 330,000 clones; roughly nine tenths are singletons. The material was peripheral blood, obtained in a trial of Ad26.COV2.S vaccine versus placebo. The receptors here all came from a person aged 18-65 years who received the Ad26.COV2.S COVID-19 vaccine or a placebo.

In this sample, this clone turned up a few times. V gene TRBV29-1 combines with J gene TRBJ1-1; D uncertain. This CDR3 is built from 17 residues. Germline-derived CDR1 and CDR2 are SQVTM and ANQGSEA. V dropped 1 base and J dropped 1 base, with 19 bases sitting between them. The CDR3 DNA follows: TGCAGCGTTGAAGTAATTTCAGAAATGGCCGCGAACACTGAAGCTTTCTTT. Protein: CSVEVISEMAANTEAFF. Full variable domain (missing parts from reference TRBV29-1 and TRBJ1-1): SAVISQKPSRDICQRGTSLTIQCQVDSQVTMMFWYRQQPGQSLTLIATANQGSEATYESGFVIDKFPISRPNLTFSTLTVSNMSPEDSSIYLCSVEVISEMAANTEAFFGQGTRLTVV.

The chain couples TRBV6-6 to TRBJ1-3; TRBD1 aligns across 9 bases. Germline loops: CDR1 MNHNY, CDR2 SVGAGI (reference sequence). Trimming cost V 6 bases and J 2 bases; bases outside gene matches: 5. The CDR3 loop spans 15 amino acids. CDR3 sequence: CASSLQGAPGNTIYF. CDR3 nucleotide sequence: TGTGCCAGCAGCTTACAGGGGGCGCCTGGAAACACCATATATTTT.

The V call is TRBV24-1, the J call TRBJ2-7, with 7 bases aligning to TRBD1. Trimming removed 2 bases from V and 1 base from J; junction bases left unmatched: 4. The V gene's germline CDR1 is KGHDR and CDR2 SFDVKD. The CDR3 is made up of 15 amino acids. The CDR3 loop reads CATSDSKTGSYEQYF. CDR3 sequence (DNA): TGTGCCACCAGTGATTCTAAGACAGGGTCCTACGAGCAGTACTTC.

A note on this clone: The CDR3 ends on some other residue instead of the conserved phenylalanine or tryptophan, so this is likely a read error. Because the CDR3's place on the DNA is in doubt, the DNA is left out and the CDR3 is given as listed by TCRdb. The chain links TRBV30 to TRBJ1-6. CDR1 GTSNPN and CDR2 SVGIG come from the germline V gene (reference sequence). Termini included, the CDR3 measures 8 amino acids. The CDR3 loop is CAWRPRPL.

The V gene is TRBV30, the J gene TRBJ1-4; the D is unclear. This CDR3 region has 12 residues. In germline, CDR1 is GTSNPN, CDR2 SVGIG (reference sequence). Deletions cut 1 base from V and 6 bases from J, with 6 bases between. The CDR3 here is CAWSAVDEKLFF. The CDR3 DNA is TGTGCCTGGAGTGCGGTGGATGAAAAACTGTTTTTT.

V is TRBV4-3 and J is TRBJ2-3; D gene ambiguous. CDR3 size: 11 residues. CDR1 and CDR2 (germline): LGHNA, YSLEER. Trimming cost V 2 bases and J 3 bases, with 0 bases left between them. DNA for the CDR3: TGCGCCAGCAGCCAAACAGATACGCAGTATTTT. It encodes CASSQTDTQYF.

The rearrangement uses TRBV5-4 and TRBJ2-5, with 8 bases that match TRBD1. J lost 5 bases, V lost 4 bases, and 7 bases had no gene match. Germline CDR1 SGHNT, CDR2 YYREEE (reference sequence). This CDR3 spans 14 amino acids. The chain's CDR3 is CASSPQGVRETQYF. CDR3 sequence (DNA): TGTGCCAGCAGCCCACAGGGGGTGAGGGAGACCCAGTACTTC.

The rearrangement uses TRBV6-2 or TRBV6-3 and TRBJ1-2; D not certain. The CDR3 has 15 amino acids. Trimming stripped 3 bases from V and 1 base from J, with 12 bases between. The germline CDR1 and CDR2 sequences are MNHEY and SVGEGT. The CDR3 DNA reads TGTGCCAGCAGTTATTTCGAACAGTTTAACTATGGCTACACCTTC. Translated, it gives CASSYFEQFNYGYTF.

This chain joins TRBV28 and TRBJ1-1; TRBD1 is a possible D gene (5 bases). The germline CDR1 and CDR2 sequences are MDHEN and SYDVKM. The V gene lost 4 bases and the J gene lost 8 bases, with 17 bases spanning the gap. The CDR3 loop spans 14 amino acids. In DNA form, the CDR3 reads TGTGCCAGCAGTTCCGAGTATTTTGAGGGGGAAGCTTTCTTT. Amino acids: CASSSEYFEGEAFF.

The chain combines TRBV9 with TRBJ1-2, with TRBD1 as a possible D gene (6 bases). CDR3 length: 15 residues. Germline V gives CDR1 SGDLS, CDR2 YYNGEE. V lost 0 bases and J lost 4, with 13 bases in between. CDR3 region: CASSVDAGVGYGYTF. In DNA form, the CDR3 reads TGTGCCAGCAGCGTAGACGCAGGGGTGGGCTATGGCTACACCTTC. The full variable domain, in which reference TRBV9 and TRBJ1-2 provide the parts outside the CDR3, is DSGVTQTPKHLITATGQRVTLRCSPRSGDLSVYWYQQSLDQGLQFLIQYYNGEERAKGNILERFSAQQFPDLHSELNLSSLELGDSALYFCASSVDAGVGYGYTFGSGTRLTVV.

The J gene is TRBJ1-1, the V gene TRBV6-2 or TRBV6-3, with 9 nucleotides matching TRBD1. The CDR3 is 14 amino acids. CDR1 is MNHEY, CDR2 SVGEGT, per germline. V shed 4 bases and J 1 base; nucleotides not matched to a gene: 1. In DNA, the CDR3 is TGTGCCAGCAGTTGGGACAGGGCGAACACTGAAGCTTTCTTT. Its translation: CASSWDRANTEAFF.

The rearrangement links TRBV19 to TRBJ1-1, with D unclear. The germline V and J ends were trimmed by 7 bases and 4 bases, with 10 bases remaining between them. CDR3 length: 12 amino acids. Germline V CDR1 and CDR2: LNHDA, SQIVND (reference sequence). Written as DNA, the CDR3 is TGTGCCAGTACCCCGGCAGGCACTGAAGCTTTCTTT. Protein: CASTPAGTEAFF.

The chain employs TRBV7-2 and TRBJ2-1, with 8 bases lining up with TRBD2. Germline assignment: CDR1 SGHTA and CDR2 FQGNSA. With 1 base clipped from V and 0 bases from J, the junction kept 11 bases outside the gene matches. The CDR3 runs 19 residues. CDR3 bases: TGTGCCAGCAGCTTAGGCCGGGATCTAGCGGGCATCTCCTACAATGAGCAGTTCTTC. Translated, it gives CASSLGRDLAGISYNEQFF.

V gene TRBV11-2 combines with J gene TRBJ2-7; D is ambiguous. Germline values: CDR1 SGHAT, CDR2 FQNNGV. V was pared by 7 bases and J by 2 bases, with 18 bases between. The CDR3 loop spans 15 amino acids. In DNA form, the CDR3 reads TGTGCCAGCACCGATCGGGCCTGGAGCCCCTACGAGCAGTACGTC. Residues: CASTDRAWSPYEQYV.

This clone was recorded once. The CDR3 loop reads CASRPLGTGVLAFF. The CDR3 DNA sequence: TGTGCCAGCAGGCCTCTCGGGACAGGGGTTCTTGCTTTCTTT. This chain links TRBV27 with TRBJ1-1; 10 bases map to TRBD1. From germline, CDR1 is MNHEY and CDR2 SMNVEV (reference sequence). The CDR3 is made up of 14 amino acids. The ends lost 6 bases at V and 11 bases at J; junction bases unmatched: 12.